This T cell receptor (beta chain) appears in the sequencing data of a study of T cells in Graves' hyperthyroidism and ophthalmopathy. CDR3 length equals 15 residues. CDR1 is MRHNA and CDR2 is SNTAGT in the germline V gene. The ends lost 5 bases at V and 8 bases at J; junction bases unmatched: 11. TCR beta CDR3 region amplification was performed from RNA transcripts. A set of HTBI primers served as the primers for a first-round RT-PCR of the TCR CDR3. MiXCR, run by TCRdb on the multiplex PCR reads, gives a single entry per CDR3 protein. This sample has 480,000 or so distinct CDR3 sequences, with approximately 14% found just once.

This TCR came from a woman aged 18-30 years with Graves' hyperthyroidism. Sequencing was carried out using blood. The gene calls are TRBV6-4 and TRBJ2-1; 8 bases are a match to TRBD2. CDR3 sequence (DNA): TGTGCCAGCAGTCAAACAAGGACTAGCCTCGATGAGCAGTTCTTC. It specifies CASSQTRTSLDEQFF.